The 18 T cell receptor beta chains below were found in one sample sequenced in a study of CD8 T cells in Susac syndrome. cDNA came from about 0.46 to 1 ug RNA primed by random hexamers. TCRdb ran MiXCR on the immunoSEQ multiplex PCR reads and lists one entry per CDR3 protein. This sample carries 78,000 or so distinct CDR3 sequences, approximately 94% of them seen once, and the ten largest clones take 0.3% to 0.45%. The sequencing sample was made of CD8+ T cells from PBMCs. The receptors shown here come from a human donor with multiple sclerosis.

The chain combines TRBV2 with TRBJ2-1, with D perhaps TRBD2 (5 bases). Germline-derived CDR1 and CDR2 are SNHLY and FYNNEI. V shed 8 bases and J shed 8 bases, with 10 bases lying between them. CDR3 length: 11 amino acids. The CDR3 loop reads CASGSWDEQFF. DNA for the CDR3: TGTGCCAGCGGGAGTTGGGATGAGCAGTTCTTC.

This chain links TRBV20-1 with TRBJ1-5, with unresolved D. Deletions cut 4 bases from V and 1 base from J, with 14 bases between. Germline assignment: CDR1 DFQATT and CDR2 SNEGSKA (reference sequence). CDR3 length equals 15 residues. CDR3 coding DNA: TGCAGTGCTAAAGCGGGCCGGTCGAGCAATCAGCCCCAGCATTTT. Translating it yields CSAKAGRSSNQPQHF.

This chain joins TRBV27 and TRBJ2-6; 7 bases line up with TRBD2. The CDR3 is 17 amino acids. The V gene's germline CDR1 is MNHEY and CDR2 SMNVEV (reference sequence). With 6 bases clipped from V and 4 bases from J, the junction kept 12 bases outside the gene matches. As DNA, the CDR3 is TGTGCCAGCAGCCCTCTCAGCGGGGTGGGAGGGGCCAACGTCCTGACTTTC. Amino acids: CASSPLSGVGGANVLTF.

The rearrangement joins TRBV9 to TRBJ2-3, with 7 bases that match TRBD2. The CDR3 sequence is 14 residues long. V lost 0 bases and J lost 11; bases outside the gene matches: 9. Germline V gene sequence: CDR1 SGDLS, CDR2 YYNGEE. Here the CDR3 reads CASSVAGGRTGQYF. The CDR3 DNA reads TGTGCCAGCAGCGTAGCGGGGGGACGGACGGGGCAGTATTTT.

In this sample, this clonotype turned up once. The chain recombines TRBV6-1 with TRBJ2-7; D call uncertain. V lost 4 bases, J lost 5 bases, and 3 bases lay in between. This CDR3 comprises 10 residues. From germline, CDR1 is MNHNS and CDR2 SASEGT. The CDR3 loop reads CASSGDEQYF. For the CDR3, the DNA is TGTGCCAGCAGTGGGGACGAGCAGTACTTC.

This clonotype appeared a single time. The rearrangement uses TRBV6-2 or TRBV6-3 and TRBJ1-1; D is unresolved. Germline assignment: CDR1 MNHEY and CDR2 SVGEGT. The CDR3 covers 13 residues. The germline V and J ends were trimmed by 2 bases and 2 bases, with 6 bases remaining between them. The CDR3 sequence is CASSYGSNTEAFF. DNA for the CDR3: TGTGCCAGCAGTTACGGGTCCAACACTGAAGCTTTCTTT.

The chain couples TRBV30 to TRBJ2-3; TRBD2 matches at 7 bases. The CDR3 has 13 amino acids. Germline V lookup: CDR1 GTSNPN, CDR2 SVGIG (reference sequence). With V trimmed by 5 bases and J by 0 bases, 2 bases remained unmatched. The CDR3 here is CAWGGSSTDTQYF. The DNA for the CDR3 is TGTGCCTGGGGCGGGAGTAGCACAGATACGCAGTATTTT.

CDR3: CASSSGQGAESYEQYF. CDR3 nucleotides: TGTGCCAGCAGCTCCGGACAGGGGGCGGAATCCTACGAGCAGTACTTC. The J gene is TRBJ2-7, the V gene TRBV7-9; 11 bases line up with TRBD1. The CDR3 is 16 residues long. Germline V gene lookup returns CDR1 SEHNR and CDR2 FQNEAQ (reference sequence). Unmatched junction bases numbered 6, after V lost 4 bases and J lost 1 base.

V usage is TRBV29-1 and J usage is TRBJ2-1, with a weak D call TRBD2 (5 bases). This CDR3 contains 19 residues. The germline V gene encodes CDR1 SQVTM and CDR2 ANQGSEA. V was clipped by 0 bases and J by 2 bases, with 23 bases between them. The CDR3 DNA reads as TGCAGCGTTGAAGATCCCGGAGGAATGGACCGACCTACCTACAATGAGCAGTTCTTC. Protein product: CSVEDPGGMDRPTYNEQFF.

This clonotype was seen just once. The chain combines TRBV7-3 with TRBJ2-3; the D call may be TRBD1 or TRBD2 (6 bases each). Trimming removed 9 bases at V and 3 bases at J, with 19 bases between. Looked up from germline, CDR1 is SGHTA and CDR2 is FQGTGA. This CDR3 has 15 amino acids. This chain's CDR3 is CASGGGPSGTDTQYF. As DNA, the CDR3 is TGTGCCAGTGGAGGGGGACCTAGTGGGACAGATACGCAGTATTTT.

V and J are TRBV7-9 and TRBJ2-1; 8 bases are shared with TRBD2. V was pared by 5 bases and J by 5 bases, with 8 bases of the junction left unmatched. Germline loops: CDR1 SEHNR, CDR2 FQNEAQ (reference sequence). The CDR3 totals 15 residues. CDR3 sequence reads: CASSRAGGVNNEQFF. Written as DNA, the CDR3 is TGTGCCAGCAGCCGTGCGGGGGGCGTCAACAATGAGCAGTTCTTC.

The chain couples TRBV6-1 to TRBJ2-1; 7 nucleotides line up with TRBD2. V dropped 11 bases and J dropped 7; count of bases not matched to a gene: 11. The germline CDR1 and CDR2 sequences are MNHNS and SASEGT. The CDR3 contains 13 residues. For the CDR3, the DNA is TGTGCCTCTTCGGGGGGAGTTCAGAATGAGCAGTTCTTC. The encoded protein is CASSGGVQNEQFF.

The chain links TRBV18 to TRBJ2-2; D perhaps matches TRBD2 (5 bases). CDR3 length equals 13 residues. Germline V gene sequence: CDR1 KGHSH, CDR2 LQKENI. The V end lost 5 bases, the J end lost 6 bases, and 10 bases lay between the germline ends. The CDR3 DNA follows: TGTGCCAGCTCATCCTCGGACTCCGGGGAGCTGTTTTTT. This encodes CASSSSDSGELFF.

The rearrangement links TRBV5-1 to TRBJ2-3, with D perhaps TRBD2 (6 bases). CDR1 and CDR2 (germline): SGHRS, YFSETQ. Trimming removed 3 bases at V and 1 base at J, with 18 bases between. The CDR3 contains 17 residues. The CDR3 loop reads CASSSQKGSGRTDTQYF. CDR3 coding DNA: TGCGCCAGCAGCTCGCAGAAAGGTAGCGGCCGCACAGATACGCAGTATTTT.

This chain uses TRBV20-1 with TRBJ2-2; 7 bases map to TRBD1. J gave up 4 bases and V 3 bases, and 5 bases lay outside the gene matches. CDR1 DFQATT and CDR2 SNEGSKA come from the germline V gene (reference sequence). This CDR3 contains 14 residues. CDR3 sequence: CSARDNRGTGELFF. The CDR3 DNA is TGCAGTGCTAGGGACAACAGGGGCACCGGGGAGCTGTTTTTT.

This clonotype was seen just once. The CDR3 bases are TGTGCCAGCAGCCAAGACGCCAATGAGCAGTTCTTC. Translating gives CASSQDANEQFF. The V call is TRBV3-1, the J call TRBJ2-1; D uncertain. V was clipped by 0 bases and J by 6 bases, with 3 bases between them. The CDR3 consists of 12 residues. Germline V gives CDR1 LGHDT, CDR2 YNNKEL (reference sequence).

The chain uses TRBV30 and TRBJ2-1, with D possibly being TRBD2 (6 bases). CDR1 and CDR2 from the germline V gene are GTSNPN and SVGIG (reference sequence). The CDR3 covers 14 residues. Trimming cost V 2 bases and J 3 bases, with 11 bases left between them. This CDR3 reads CAWSYASVYNEQFF. CDR3 bases: TGTGCCTGGAGTTATGCTAGCGTCTACAATGAGCAGTTCTTC. The whole variable domain, filled in from reference TRBV30 and TRBJ2-1, reads SQTIHQWPATLVQPVGSPLSLECTVEGTSNPNLYWYRQAAGRGLQLLFYSVGIGQISSEVPQNLSASRPQDRQFILSSKKLLLSDSGFYLCAWSYASVYNEQFFGPGTRLTVL.

The count of this clonotype is one. The chain is built from TRBV19 and TRBJ1-1; 9 bases line up with TRBD1. Germline V gives CDR1 LNHDA, CDR2 SQIVND (reference sequence). The CDR3 has 15 residues. The J segment lost 3 bases and the V segment lost 4 bases, leaving 6 bases of the junction unmatched. The CDR3 region is CASSRGDREYTEAFF. CDR3 DNA: TGTGCCAGTAGTAGGGGGGACAGGGAGTACACTGAAGCTTTCTTT. Together with reference TRBV19 and TRBJ1-1, the CDR3 gives the full variable domain: DGGITQSPKYLFRKEGQNVTLSCEQNLNHDAMYWYRQDPGQGLRLIYYSQIVNDFQKGDIAEGYSVSREKKESFPLTVTSAQKNPTAFYLCASSRGDREYTEAFFGQGTRLTVV.